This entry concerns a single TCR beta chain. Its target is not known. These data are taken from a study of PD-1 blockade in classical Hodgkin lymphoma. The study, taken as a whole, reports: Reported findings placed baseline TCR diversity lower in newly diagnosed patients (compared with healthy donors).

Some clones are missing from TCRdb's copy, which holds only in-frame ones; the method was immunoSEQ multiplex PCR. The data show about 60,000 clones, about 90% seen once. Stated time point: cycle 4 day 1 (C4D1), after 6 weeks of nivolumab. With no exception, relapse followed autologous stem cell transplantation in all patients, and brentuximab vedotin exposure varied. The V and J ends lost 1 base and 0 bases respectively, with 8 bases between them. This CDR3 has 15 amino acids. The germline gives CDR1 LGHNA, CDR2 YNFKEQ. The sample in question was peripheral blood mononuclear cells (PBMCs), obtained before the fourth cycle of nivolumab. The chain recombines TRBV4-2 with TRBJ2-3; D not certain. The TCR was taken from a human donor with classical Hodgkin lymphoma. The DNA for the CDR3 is TGTGCCAGCAGCCAAGTGGGAATTAGCACAGATACGCAGTATTTT. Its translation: CASSQVGISTDTQYF.